The clone carrying this T cell receptor beta chain was counted between two and nine times. Its antigen remains unknown. The sample belongs to a study of T-cell reconstitution after alpha-beta-depleted transplantation in children. The study's findings and limits: T-cell numbers and diversity one year post-transplant derived largely from freshly generated T cells.

A TCRbeta library incorporating unique molecular identifiers was prepared. MiXCR, run by TCRdb on the PCR reads, gives a single entry per CDR3 protein. Of about 830,000 distinct CDR3 sequences detected, about 16% appear once; the ten largest clones hold roughly 4.8%. The V segment lost 2 bases and the J segment 9 bases; nucleotides outside the gene matches: 5. The CDR3 loop spans 13 amino acids. Germline-derived CDR1 and CDR2 are SQVTM and ANQGSEA. The material sequenced was PBMCs, mostly from graft donor cells, taken 360 days after TCRalphabeta/CD19-depleted stem cell transplant. This clonotype was obtained from a male patient younger than 18 who had a stem cell transplant for acute lymphoblastic leukemia, so the T cells may come from the graft donor. The chain employs TRBV29-1 and TRBJ2-1, with 9 bases fitting TRBD2. CDR3 bases: TGCAGCGTTGAATGGCGGGAGGGCCTTGAGCAGTTCTTC. It yields the protein CSVEWREGLEQFF.